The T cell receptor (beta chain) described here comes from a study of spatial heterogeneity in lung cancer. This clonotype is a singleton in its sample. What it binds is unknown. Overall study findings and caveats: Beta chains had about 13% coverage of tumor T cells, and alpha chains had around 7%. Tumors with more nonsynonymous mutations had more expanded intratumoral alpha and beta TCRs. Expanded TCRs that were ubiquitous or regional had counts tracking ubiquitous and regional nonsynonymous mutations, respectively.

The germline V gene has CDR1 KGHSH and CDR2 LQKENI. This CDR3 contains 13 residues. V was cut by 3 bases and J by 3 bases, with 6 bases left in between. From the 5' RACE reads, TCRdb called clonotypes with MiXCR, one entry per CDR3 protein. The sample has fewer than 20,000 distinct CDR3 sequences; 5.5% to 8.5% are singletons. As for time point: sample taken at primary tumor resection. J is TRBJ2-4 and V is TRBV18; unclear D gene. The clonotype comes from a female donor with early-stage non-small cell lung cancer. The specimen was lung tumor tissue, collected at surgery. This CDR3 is CASSPGFKNIQYF. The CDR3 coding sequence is TGTGCCAGCTCACCGGGATTCAAAAACATTCAGTACTTC.